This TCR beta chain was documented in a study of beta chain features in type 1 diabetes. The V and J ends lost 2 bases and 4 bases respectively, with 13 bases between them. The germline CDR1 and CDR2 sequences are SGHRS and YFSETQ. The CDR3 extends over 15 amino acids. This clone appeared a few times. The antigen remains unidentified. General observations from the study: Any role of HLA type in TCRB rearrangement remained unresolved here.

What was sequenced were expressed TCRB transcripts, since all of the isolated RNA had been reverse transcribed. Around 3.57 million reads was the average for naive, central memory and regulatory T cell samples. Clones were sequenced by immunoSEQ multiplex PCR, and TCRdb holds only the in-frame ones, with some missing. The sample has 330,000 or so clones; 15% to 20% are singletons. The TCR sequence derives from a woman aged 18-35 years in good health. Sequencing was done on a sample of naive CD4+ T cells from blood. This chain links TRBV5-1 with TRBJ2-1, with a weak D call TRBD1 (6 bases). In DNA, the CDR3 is TGCGCCAGCAGCTTTCGTGACAGGTTTTACAATGAGCAGTTCTTC. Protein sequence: CASSFRDRFYNEQFF.